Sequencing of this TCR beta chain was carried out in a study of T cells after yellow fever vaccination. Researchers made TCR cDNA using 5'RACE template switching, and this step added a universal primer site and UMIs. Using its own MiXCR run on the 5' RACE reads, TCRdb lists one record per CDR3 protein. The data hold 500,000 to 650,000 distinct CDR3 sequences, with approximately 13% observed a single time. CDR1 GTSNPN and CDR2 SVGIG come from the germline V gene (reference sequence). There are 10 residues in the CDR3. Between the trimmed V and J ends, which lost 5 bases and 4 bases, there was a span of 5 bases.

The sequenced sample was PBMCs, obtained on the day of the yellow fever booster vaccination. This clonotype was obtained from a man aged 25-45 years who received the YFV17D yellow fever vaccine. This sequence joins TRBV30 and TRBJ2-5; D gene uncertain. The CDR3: CAWGLETQYF. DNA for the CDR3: TGTGCCTGGGGCCTAGAGACCCAGTACTTC. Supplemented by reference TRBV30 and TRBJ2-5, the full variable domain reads SQTIHQWPATLVQPVGSPLSLECTVEGTSNPNLYWYRQAAGRGLQLLFYSVGIGQISSEVPQNLSASRPQDRQFILSSKKLLLSDSGFYLCAWGLETQYFGPGTRLLVL.